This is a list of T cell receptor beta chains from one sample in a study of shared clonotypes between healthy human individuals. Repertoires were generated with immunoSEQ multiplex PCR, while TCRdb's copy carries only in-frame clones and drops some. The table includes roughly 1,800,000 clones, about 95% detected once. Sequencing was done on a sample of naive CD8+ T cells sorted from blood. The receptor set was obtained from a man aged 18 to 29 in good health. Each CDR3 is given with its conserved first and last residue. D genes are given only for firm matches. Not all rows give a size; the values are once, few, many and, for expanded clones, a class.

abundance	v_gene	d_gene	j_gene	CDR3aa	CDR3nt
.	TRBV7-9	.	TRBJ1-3	CASSFEEAIYF	TGTGCCAGCAGCTTTGAGGAGGCCATATATTTT
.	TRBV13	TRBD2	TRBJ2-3	CASSSTSGGAEDTQYF	TGTGCCAGCAGTTCAACTAGCGGGGGGGCGGAAGATACGCAGTATTTT
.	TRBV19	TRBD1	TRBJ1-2	CASNEPGTGRGYTF	TGTGCCAGTAATGAACCCGGGACAGGGAGGGGCTACACCTTC
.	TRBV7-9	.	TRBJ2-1	CASSGRTDYNEQFF	TGTGCCAGCAGCGGGCGGACAGACTACAATGAGCAGTTCTTC
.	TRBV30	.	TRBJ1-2	CAWSVRVTINYGYTF	TGTGCCTGGAGTGTACGGGTGACTATTAACTATGGCTACACCTTC
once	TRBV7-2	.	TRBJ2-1	CASSLVGFGIYNEQFF	TGTGCCAGCAGCTTAGTCGGATTTGGGATCTACAATGAGCAGTTCTTC
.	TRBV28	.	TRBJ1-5	CASSFSGPLISNQPQHF	TGTGCCAGCAGTTTTTCAGGGCCCCTCATTAGCAATCAGCCCCAGCATTTT
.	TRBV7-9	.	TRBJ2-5	CASSPEGKEETQYF	TGTGCCAGCAGCCCCGAGGGTAAAGAAGAGACCCAGTACTTC
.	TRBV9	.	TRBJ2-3	CASSVAGGISTDTQYF	TGTGCCAGCAGCGTAGCTGGGGGGATTAGCACAGATACGCAGTATTTT
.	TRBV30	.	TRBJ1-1	CAWFLLPGNTEAFF	TGTGCCTGGTTTCTTTTGCCAGGGAACACTGAAGCTTTCTTT
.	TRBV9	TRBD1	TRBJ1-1	CASSVGPGGELNTEAFF	TGTGCCAGCAGCGTAGGACCAGGGGGGGAGCTGAACACTGAAGCTTTCTTT
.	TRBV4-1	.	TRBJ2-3	CASSQVWSGPTDTQYF	TGCGCCAGCAGCCAAGTCTGGAGCGGACCCACAGATACGCAGTATTTT
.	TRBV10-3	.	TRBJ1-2	CAISEQGDGYYGYTF	TGTGCCATCAGTGAACAGGGCGACGGGTACTATGGCTACACCTTC
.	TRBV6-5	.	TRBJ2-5	CASSYSKVTGGETQYF	TGTGCCAGCAGTTACTCGAAAGTTACAGGAGGGGAGACCCAGTACTTC
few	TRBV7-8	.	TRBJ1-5	CASSLADVPWPQHF	TGTGCCAGCAGCTTAGCTGATGTTCCGTGGCCCCAGCATTTT
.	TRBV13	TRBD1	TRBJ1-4	CASSYGQGLGYTTNEKLFF	TGTGCCAGCAGCTACGGACAGGGCCTCGGATATACAACTAATGAAAAACTGTTTTTT
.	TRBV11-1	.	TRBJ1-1	CASSLAAGNTEAFF	TGTGCCAGCAGCTTAGCGGCAGGGAACACTGAAGCTTTCTTT
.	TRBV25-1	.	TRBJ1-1	CASSETLLSEAFF	TGTGCCAGCAGTGAAACCCTATTAAGTGAAGCTTTCTTT
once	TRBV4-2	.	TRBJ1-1	CASSNWQQNTEAFF	TGTGCCAGCAGCAATTGGCAGCAGAACACTGAAGCTTTCTTT
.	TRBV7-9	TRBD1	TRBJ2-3	CASSGPGQGTDTQYF	TGTGCCAGCAGCGGACCGGGACAGGGTACAGATACGCAGTATTTT
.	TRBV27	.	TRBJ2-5	CASSSYQETQYF	TGTGCCAGCAGTTCTTACCAAGAGACCCAGTACTTC
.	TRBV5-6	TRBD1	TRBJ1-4	CASSSGTEGEKLFF	TGTGCCAGCAGCTCCGGGACAGAAGGAGAAAAACTGTTTTTT
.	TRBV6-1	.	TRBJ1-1	CASSEDDWNTEAFF	TGTGCCAGCAGTGAGGACGATTGGAACACTGAAGCTTTCTTT
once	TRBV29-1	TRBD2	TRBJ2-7	CSTTGLAGAYEQYF	TGCAGCACGACGGGACTAGCGGGGGCGTACGAGCAGTACTTC
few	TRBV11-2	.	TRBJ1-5	CASSVGRGWPQHF	TGTGCCAGCAGCGTCGGCCGCGGTTGGCCCCAGCATTTT
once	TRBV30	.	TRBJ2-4	CAWSTDGDIQYF	TGTGCCTGGAGTACAGATGGGGACATTCAGTACTTC
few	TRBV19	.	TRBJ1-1	CASKEQGALPEAFF	TGTGCCAGTAAGGAACAAGGGGCCTTACCTGAAGCTTTCTTT
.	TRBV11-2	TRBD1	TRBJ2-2	CASSLVTGVRVGELFF	TGTGCCAGCAGCTTAGTAACAGGGGTTCGGGTCGGGGAGCTGTTTTTT
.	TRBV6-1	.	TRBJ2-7	CASSEGNPAAYEQYF	TGTGCCAGCAGTGAGGGAAACCCGGCCGCTTACGAGCAGTACTTC
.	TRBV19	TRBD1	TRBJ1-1	CANRTGTGGVDTEAFF	TGTGCCAACCGAACCGGGACAGGGGGAGTGGACACTGAAGCTTTCTTT
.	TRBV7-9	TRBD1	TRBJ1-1	CASSLGQGADTEAFF	TGTGCCAGCAGCTTGGGACAGGGGGCGGACACTGAAGCTTTCTTT
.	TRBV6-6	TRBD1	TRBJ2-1	CASSFGTADYNEQFF	TGTGCCAGCAGTTTTGGGACAGCCGACTACAATGAGCAGTTCTTC
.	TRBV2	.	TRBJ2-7	CASSEGRSSYEQYF	TGTGCCAGCAGTGAAGGACGGAGCTCCTACGAGCAGTACTTC
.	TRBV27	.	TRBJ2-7	CASSPQGNEQYF	TGTGCCAGCAGTCCCCAAGGGAACGAGCAGTACTTC
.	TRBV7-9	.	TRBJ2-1	CATSDRDTTSNEQFF	TGTGCCACCTCGGACCGGGACACCACCTCCAATGAGCAGTTCTTC
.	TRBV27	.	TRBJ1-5	CASSSRDGGNQPQHF	TGTGCCAGCAGTTCCAGAGACGGAGGCAATCAGCCCCAGCATTTT
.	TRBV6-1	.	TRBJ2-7	CASSETGYYEQYF	TGTGCCAGCAGTGAAACGGGGTACTACGAGCAGTACTTC
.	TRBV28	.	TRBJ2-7	CASTTSTDSSYEQYF	TGTGCCAGCACCACGTCGACAGACAGCTCCTACGAGCAGTACTTC
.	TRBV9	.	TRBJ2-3	CASSVAGERSTDTQYF	TGTGCCAGCAGCGTAGCCGGGGAGAGGAGCACAGATACGCAGTATTTT
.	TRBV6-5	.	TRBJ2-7	CASSPGPPEQYF	TGTGCCAGCAGTCCTGGGCCTCCGGAGCAGTACTTC
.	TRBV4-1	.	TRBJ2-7	CASSQEAGSAAEQYF	TGCGCCAGCAGCCAAGAAGCAGGGTCCGCTGCCGAGCAGTACTTC